This T cell receptor (beta chain) stems from a study of radiotherapy plus CTLA-4 blockade in lung cancer. Libraries were prepared by immunoSEQ multiplex PCR; TCRdb keeps only in-frame clonotypes and omits some of them. The profile shows 25,000 to 30,000 clones, about 76% of them singletons. V was clipped by 5 bases and J by 6 bases; unmatched bases: 7. The CDR3 has 15 amino acids. Germline CDR1 SEHNR, CDR2 FQNEAQ (reference sequence). The V call is TRBV7-9, the J call TRBJ2-5; 12 positions agree with TRBD1. Sequencing was performed on peripheral blood, taken from a patient treated with radiotherapy plus ipilimumab. The origin of this receptor is a human donor with non-small cell lung cancer that progressed on radiotherapy plus ipilimumab. CDR3 sequence reads: CASSPWDRGLKTQYF. The CDR3 coding sequence is TGTGCCAGCAGCCCCTGGGACAGGGGGCTGAAGACCCAGTACTTC.